Included here is one T cell receptor beta chain sequence, with context. Its matching antigen is unknown. It was with 60 Vbeta and 13 Jbeta primers that the PCR ran. Sequenced by immunoSEQ multiplex PCR; TCRdb stores in-frame clones only, minus some. The sample carries about 91,000 clones, 69% recorded once. The sample originates from a study of cytomegalovirus exposure and HLA in healthy donors. Notes on the study in general: A list of approximately 160 TCR beta chains associated with cytomegalovirus was given. HLA restriction was apparent for most CMV-associated TCR beta chains in a later analysis. The Asian-associated ancestry cluster reportedly had fewer N-insertions than the 666-donor mean in a later analysis.

The CDR3 sequence is 17 residues long. Per the germline V gene, CDR1 is MGHDK and CDR2 is SYGVNS. This receptor was identified in a female donor in good health and CMV-seronegative. V gene TRBV25-1 combines with J gene TRBJ2-5; 8 bases fit TRBD2. The J call could be wrong; TRBJ2-7 is a better fit for the DNA end. The sample comprised PBMCs. CDR3 amino acids: CASSELAGGRSSYEQYF. The CDR3 DNA reads as TGTGCCAGCAGTGAATTAGCGGGCGGGAGGAGCTCCTACGAGCAGTACTTC.